The 2 T cell receptor beta chains in this list originate from one sample, sequenced in a study of cytomegalovirus exposure and HLA in healthy donors (TCRdb year 2017). The method behind the library was the immunoSEQ multiplex PCR assay. The multiplex PCR relied on a mix of 60 forward primers for TCR Vbeta segments and 13 reverse primers for TCR Jbeta segments. Not all clones reach the TCRdb copy of this immuneACCESS table, which keeps in-frame sequences only. Checked studies attribute under half of the gap to unresolved V genes and leave the rest unexplained. This sample lists over 150,000 clones; roughly 80% were detected once. 5.5% to 8% of the sample belongs to the ten largest clones. Sequenced sample: PBMCs. These receptor sequences come from a woman aged 30 to 39 in good health and CMV-seropositive.

The chain combines TRBV11-2 with TRBJ1-4, with D maybe TRBD1 (5 bases). The CDR3 covers 15 residues. Trimming took off 1 base at V and 7 bases at J, with 13 bases between the two ends. CDR1 is SGHAT, CDR2 FQNNGV, per germline. The CDR3 protein is CASSLGPGRAEKLFF. In DNA, the CDR3 is TGTGCCAGCAGCTTAGGCCCAGGGAGGGCTGAAAAACTGTTTTTT.

The CDR3 coding sequence is TGTGCCAGCAGCTCAGGGACTGAAAATGGCTACACCTTC. Translating it yields CASSSGTENGYTF. This rearrangement joins TRBV5-4 to TRBJ1-2; tentatively, D is TRBD1 (5 bases). The CDR3 has 13 amino acids. Germline CDR1 reads SGHNT; CDR2 reads YYREEE (reference sequence). Trimming cost V 3 bases and J 6 bases, with 12 bases left between them.